This T cell receptor beta chain was retrieved from a study of naive and memory T cell subsets. Regarding the study as a whole: Activation and differentiation may alter RNA-based TCR counts. Findings for naive and memory subsets could not be checked against ground truth.

This clonotype was picked up a small number of times. Its antigen is unidentified. An equimolar mix of two oligonucleotides served as the beta constant-region primer for TRBC1 and TRBC2. Nested alpha and beta constant-region primers with the SP2 primer drove four PCR rounds on ligated cDNA. TCRdb reprocessed the UMI-ligation and nested PCR reads with MiXCR, giving one entry per CDR3 protein. This table holds around 17,000 distinct CDR3 sequences, roughly 8.4% found once. This CDR3 comprises 12 residues. The germline CDR1 and CDR2 sequences are MNHNY and SVGAGI (reference sequence). The V and J ends lost 5 bases and 1 base respectively, with 5 bases between them.

The V gene is TRBV6-6, the J gene TRBJ2-5; D is unresolved. The sequence was obtained from a human donor in good health. Sequenced: central memory CD8+ T cells from blood. CDR3 region: CASSVTQETQYF. Written as DNA, the CDR3 is TGTGCCAGCAGTGTTACCCAAGAGACCCAGTACTTC.